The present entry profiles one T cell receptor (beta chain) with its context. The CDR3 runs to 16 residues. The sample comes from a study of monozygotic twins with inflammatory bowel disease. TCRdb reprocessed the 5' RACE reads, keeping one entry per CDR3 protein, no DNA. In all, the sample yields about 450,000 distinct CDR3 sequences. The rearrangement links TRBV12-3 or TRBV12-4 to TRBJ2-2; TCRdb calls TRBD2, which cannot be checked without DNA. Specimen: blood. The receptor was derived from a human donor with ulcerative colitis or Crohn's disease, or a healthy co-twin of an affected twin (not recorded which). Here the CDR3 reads CASSRSAGANTGELFF.